Shown below are 27 T cell receptor beta chains from a single sample sequenced in a study of blood T cell repertoires in COVID-19. Data came from immunoSEQ multiplex PCR; TCRdb stores just in-frame clones and leaves some out. The table shows about 190,000 clones, with around 80% occurring only once. Material for sequencing was peripheral blood. All receptors derive from a man aged 50 to 59 who had recovered from COVID-19.

In its sample, this clone was seen a few times. The chain carries TRBV28 and TRBJ2-7; 11 bases fit TRBD2. J gave up 2 bases and V 3 bases, and 3 bases lay outside the gene matches. This CDR3 has 15 residues. CDR1 and CDR2 from the germline V gene are MDHEN and SYDVKM. CDR3 protein: CASSLGLAVTYEQYF. The DNA of the CDR3 is TGTGCCAGCAGTTTGGGACTAGCGGTAACCTACGAGCAGTACTTC.

V and J are TRBV5-1 and TRBJ2-1; 13 bases match TRBD2. From germline, CDR1 is SGHRS and CDR2 YFSETQ. With V trimmed by 3 bases and J by 5 bases, 8 bases remained unmatched. The CDR3 loop spans 17 amino acids. The CDR3 here is CASSWETSGRPDNEQFF. In DNA, the CDR3 is TGCGCCAGCAGCTGGGAGACTAGCGGGAGGCCTGACAATGAGCAGTTCTTC.

The rearrangement links TRBV6-2 or TRBV6-3 to TRBJ2-7; the D is unclear. Germline V gene data show CDR1 as MNHEY and CDR2 as SVGEGT. Trimming left V 1 base short and J 4 bases short, with 8 bases between. The CDR3 is 13 amino acids. In nucleotides, the CDR3 is TGTGCCAGCAGTTACTGGCCGGGTTACGAGCAGTACTTC. It is translated as CASSYWPGYEQYF.

The CDR3 bases are TGCGCCAGCAGTGAGATGGGCAGGGGGACTTACAATGAGCAGTTCTTC. Its protein is CASSEMGRGTYNEQFF. The chain combines TRBV10-2 with TRBJ2-1, with D perhaps TRBD1 (7 bases). CDR3 length equals 16 residues. The ends were cut back, 2 bases at V and 4 bases at J, with 15 bases in the middle. Germline V gene sequence: CDR1 WSHSY, CDR2 SAAADI.

This clone was counted a single time. The chain carries TRBV28 and TRBJ1-2; no clear D. Germline CDR1 reads MDHEN; CDR2 reads SYDVKM. V shed 1 base and J shed 3 bases, with 3 bases lying between them. This CDR3 is 12 amino acids long. CDR3 DNA sequence: TGTGCCAGCAGTTTATCCGACTATGGCTACACCTTC. This gives the protein CASSLSDYGYTF.

The chain joins TRBV19 to TRBJ2-5, with a possible D match to TRBD2 (5 bases). Per the germline V gene, CDR1 is LNHDA and CDR2 is SQIVND (reference sequence). Trimming left V 4 bases short and J 5 bases short, with 11 bases between. The CDR3 has 13 residues. DNA of the CDR3: TGTGCCAGTAGTACCGGGGAGATGGAGACCCAGTACTTC. Protein sequence: CASSTGEMETQYF. Drawing the rest from reference TRBV19 and TRBJ2-5, the complete variable domain is DGGITQSPKYLFRKEGQNVTLSCEQNLNHDAMYWYRQDPGQGLRLIYYSQIVNDFQKGDIAEGYSVSREKKESFPLTVTSAQKNPTAFYLCASSTGEMETQYFGPGTRLLVL.

The chain employs TRBV7-8 and TRBJ2-3; D not certain. CDR1 is SGHVS and CDR2 is FQNEAQ in the germline V gene. The CDR3 covers 15 residues. The ends were cut back, 2 bases at V and 2 bases at J, with 11 bases in the middle. The CDR3 region is CASSLNVEATDTQYF. The CDR3 nucleotides are TGTGCCAGCAGCTTAAATGTAGAAGCCACAGATACGCAGTATTTT.

This clone turned up a few times. The chain combines TRBV27 with TRBJ1-2; tentatively, D is TRBD1 (5 bases). Trimming took 4 bases from V and 8 from J, leaving 23 bases between them. Germline CDR1 is MNHEY and CDR2 is SMNVEV (reference sequence). The CDR3 runs to 16 residues. CDR3 sequence: CASSSYVEGNLVGYTF. For the CDR3, the DNA is TGTGCCAGCAGTTCATACGTGGAGGGGAATCTCGTCGGCTACACCTTC.

In this sample, this clone turned up a few times. The rearrangement links TRBV5-4 to TRBJ2-7; 7 nucleotides align to TRBD1. V trimming: 4 bases; J trimming: 0 bases; junction bases outside the gene matches: 7. This CDR3 comprises 15 residues. The germline gives CDR1 SGHNT, CDR2 YYREEE (reference sequence). The DNA for the CDR3 is TGTGCCAGCAGCCCCCTGGGACAGAGCTCCTACGAGCAGTACTTC. The encoded protein is CASSPLGQSSYEQYF.

The chain employs TRBV30 and TRBJ2-7; D is possibly TRBD2 (5 bases). The V end was cut by 2 bases, the J end by 4 bases, with 6 bases between. From germline, CDR1 is GTSNPN and CDR2 SVGIG (reference sequence). This CDR3 comprises 11 residues. CDR3 in DNA: TGTGCCTGGAGTTCGGGGTACGAGCAGTACTTC. Amino acids: CAWSSGYEQYF.

The chain combines TRBV23-1 with TRBJ1-2; 9 bases are shared with TRBD1. TRBV23-1 qualifies as an ORF whose function is uncertain. CDR3 length: 16 residues. J lost 4 bases, V lost 0 bases, and 6 bases had no gene match. The CDR3 spells CASSQSSQGAGYGYTF. Written as DNA, the CDR3 is TGCGCCAGCAGTCAATCTTCACAGGGGGCGGGCTATGGCTACACCTTC.

The table lists this clone with a count of one. The chain employs TRBV24-1 and TRBJ2-2; D may be TRBD2 (7 bases). Per the germline V gene, CDR1 is KGHDR and CDR2 is SFDVKD. Between the trimmed V and J ends, which lost 3 bases and 2 bases, there was a span of 15 bases. This CDR3 region has 17 residues. CDR3 nucleotide sequence: TGTGCCACCAGTGATGAGGGGGGGGCAGATAACACCGGGGAGCTGTTTTTT. Translating it yields CATSDEGGADNTGELFF.

V usage is TRBV5-5 and J usage is TRBJ2-7; maybe TRBD2 (6 bases). Germline-derived CDR1 and CDR2 are SGHKS and YYEKEE (reference sequence). This CDR3 is built from 14 residues. V was trimmed by 3 bases and J by 3 bases, leaving 13 bases between them. CDR3 sequence: CASSSGLLNYEQYF. Here the CDR3 DNA reads TGTGCCAGCAGCTCGGGACTCTTAAACTACGAGCAGTACTTC.

The CDR3 reads CASSWGVTNEKLFF. The CDR3 nucleotides are TGTGCCAGCAGTTGGGGGGTAACTAATGAAAAACTGTTTTTT. The chain recombines TRBV6-5 with TRBJ1-4, with D possibly being TRBD1 (5 bases). Germline CDR1 is MNHEY and CDR2 is SVGAGI. Trimming removed 4 bases from V and 1 base from J, with 7 bases in between. The CDR3 contains 14 residues.

This chain joins TRBV4-3 and TRBJ2-5; 8 bases are a match to TRBD2. CDR3 length equals 17 residues. The trim removed 1 base at V and 2 bases at J, leaving 9 bases unmatched. CDR1 LGHNA and CDR2 YSLEER come from the germline V gene. Here the CDR3 DNA reads TGCGCCAGCAGCCAAGGAGTGAGTACTAGCGGACAAGAGACCCAGTACTTC. This translates into CASSQGVSTSGQETQYF.

This clone was observed once. The chain carries TRBV9 and TRBJ2-5; unclear D gene. This CDR3 has 15 amino acids. V lost 0 bases and J 0 bases, leaving 9 bases between the germline ends. Germline lookup yields CDR1 SGDLS and CDR2 YYNGEE. This CDR3 reads CASSVGNDYQETQYF. CDR3 DNA: TGTGCCAGCAGCGTAGGAAACGACTACCAAGAGACCCAGTACTTC.

This clone was picked up a small number of times. This chain's CDR3 is CASSLSYGGRTSGNTIYF. CDR3 nucleotide sequence: TGTGCCAGCAGCTTAAGTTATGGGGGCCGAACCTCTGGAAACACCATATATTTT. The chain is built from TRBV7-2 and TRBJ1-3; D may be TRBD1 (6 bases). Germline-derived CDR1 and CDR2 are SGHTA and FQGNSA. CDR3 size: 18 residues. V lost 2 bases to trimming and J lost 0 bases, with 17 bases between them.

This sequence joins TRBV27 and TRBJ2-7; 9 nucleotides align to TRBD2. Trimming removed 6 bases from V and 1 base from J; junction bases left unmatched: 7. The CDR3 spans 15 residues. Germline lookup yields CDR1 MNHEY and CDR2 SMNVEV (reference sequence). DNA for the CDR3: TGTGCCAGCAGAAGCGCGGGAGGGGGATCCTACGAGCAGTACTTC. This sequence encodes CASRSAGGGSYEQYF.

This clone was seen only once. The chain couples TRBV27 to TRBJ2-7, with TRBD2 as a possible D gene (6 bases). The germline CDR1 and CDR2 sequences are MNHEY and SMNVEV (reference sequence). With 11 bases removed from V and 4 bases from J, the gap between germline ends came to 18 bases. This CDR3 is built from 13 residues. The CDR3 nucleotides read TGTGCCCCTACGGGAGACACGAAATACGAGCAGTACTTC. It yields the protein CAPTGDTKYEQYF.

J is TRBJ2-1 and V is TRBV27, with 15 bases aligning to TRBD2. The germline gives CDR1 MNHEY, CDR2 SMNVEV (reference sequence). V lost 4 bases and J lost 0; bases outside the gene matches: 10. The CDR3 extends over 20 amino acids. The CDR3 nucleotides are TGTGCCAGCAGTTCTCAGGGACTAGCGGGAGGTCCTAGCTCCTACAATGAGCAGTTCTTC. Encoded protein: CASSSQGLAGGPSSYNEQFF.

The chain carries TRBV19 and TRBJ2-3, with D perhaps matching TRBD2 (5 bases). The CDR3 loop spans 14 amino acids. Germline V gene sequence: CDR1 LNHDA, CDR2 SQIVND (reference sequence). Trimming took off 7 bases at V and 5 bases at J, with 16 bases between the two ends. CDR3 sequence: CASTVSGLEDTQYF. The CDR3 DNA is TGTGCCAGTACAGTTTCGGGGTTGGAAGATACGCAGTATTTT.

Written as DNA, the CDR3 is TGTGCCAGTAGTATTACGGGAGGGGTGGACAATGAGCAGTTCTTC. Its protein is CASSITGGVDNEQFF. The chain recombines TRBV19 with TRBJ2-1, with TRBD2 matching over 8 bases. The CDR3 runs 15 residues. CDR1 is LNHDA and CDR2 is SQIVND in the germline V gene (reference sequence). Trimming at V came to 3 bases and at J to 5 bases, leaving 6 bases not matched to a gene.

As concerns this clone: One junction end disagrees with the germline gene, perhaps due to a read error. The chain combines TRBV6-5 with TRBJ2-1, with a tentative D call TRBD2 (5 bases). Germline CDR1 and CDR2: MNHEY and SVGAGI. CDR3 length: 15 residues. This chain's CDR3 is CASTYRRTSYNEQFF. Here the CDR3 DNA reads TGTGCCAGCACTTACCGGCGGACTTCCTACAATGAGCAGTTCTTC.

V and J are TRBV9 and TRBJ2-3, with TRBD2 matching 7 bases. The CDR3 totals 16 residues. The ends lost 4 bases at V and 0 bases at J; junction bases unmatched: 8. Looked up from germline, CDR1 is SGDLS and CDR2 is YYNGEE. For the CDR3, the DNA is TGTGCCAGCAGCCCGTTACTAGCGTCTAGCACAGATACGCAGTATTTT. Amino acid sequence: CASSPLLASSTDTQYF.

The chain links TRBV11-2 to TRBJ2-1, with TRBD2 identical over 8 bases. This CDR3 has 16 residues. The ends lost 2 bases at V and 2 bases at J; junction bases unmatched: 5. Germline V gene lookup returns CDR1 SGHAT and CDR2 FQNNGV. CDR3: CASSLRGSGTYNEQFF. The CDR3 DNA reads TGTGCCAGCAGCTTAAGGGGTAGCGGGACCTACAATGAGCAGTTCTTC.

V and J are TRBV6-1 and TRBJ2-1, with D perhaps TRBD2 (5 bases). This CDR3 contains 15 residues. Germline values: CDR1 MNHNS, CDR2 SASEGT. The V and J ends lost 3 bases and 2 bases respectively, with 11 bases between them. CDR3 sequence (DNA): TGTGCCAGCAGTGAGGAGGTAGCGCCCTACAATGAGCAGTTCTTC. Amino acids: CASSEEVAPYNEQFF.

This sequence joins TRBV19 and TRBJ1-4, with 8 bases fitting TRBD1. CDR1 is LNHDA, CDR2 SQIVND, per germline (reference sequence). The CDR3 is 15 residues long. V shed 4 bases, J shed 7 bases, and the junction held 8 bases outside the gene matches. The DNA of the CDR3 is TGTGCCAGTAGTAGGCAGGGGGCGCGAGGTGAAAAACTGTTTTTT. Amino acid sequence: CASSRQGARGEKLFF.